This TCR beta chain was recovered during a study of T-cell reconstitution after alpha-beta-depleted transplantation in children. The CDR3 is made up of 15 amino acids. CDR1 and CDR2 from the germline V gene are MNHEY and SMNVEV (reference sequence). After removal of 5 bases from V and 5 bases from J, the junction contained 8 bases not matched to a gene. Preparation of the TCRbeta library used unique molecular identifiers. A single record per CDR3 protein comes from TCRdb applying MiXCR to the PCR reads. The table records hundreds of thousands of distinct CDR3 sequences, more than 20% of them present only once. A few counts support this clonotype. Its specificity is unknown. General study findings and limits: T cells produced anew were the main source of T-cell counts and diversity one year after transplant. In some patients, recipient T cells and intrathymic progenitors surviving conditioning explained high day-60 diversity. Several hundred expanded graft clones reportedly supplied alpha-beta T cells about two months after transplant.

The specimen comprised PBMCs, mostly from graft donor cells, sampled 360 days after TCRalphabeta/CD19-depleted stem cell transplant. The chain recombines TRBV27 with TRBJ2-2; TRBD1 matches 7 bases. The clonotype comes from a female patient aged 2 to 10 who had a stem cell transplant for congenital amegakaryocytic thrombocytopenia, so the T cells may come from the graft donor. This chain's CDR3 is CASSPTGLKTGELFF. CDR3 in DNA: TGTGCCAGCAGTCCGACAGGGTTGAAAACCGGGGAGCTGTTTTTT.